A single sample is the source of the 14 T cell receptor beta chains below, sequenced in a study of shared clonotypes between healthy human individuals. TCRdb's copy holds only in-frame clones and misses some; the assay was immunoSEQ multiplex PCR. Of around 500,000 clones listed, roughly 83% are singletons. The sample comprised PBMCs. Receptors were obtained from a middle-aged woman in good health. Some clones in this sample may be carry-over from other donors' samples.

The sample holds a few counts of this clone. This rearrangement joins TRBV27 to TRBJ1-2, with D perhaps matching TRBD1 (6 bases). The CDR3 length is 14 residues. V shed 1 base and J shed 6 bases, with 12 bases lying between them. Germline V CDR1 and CDR2: MNHEY, SMNVEV (reference sequence). The CDR3 DNA reads TGTGCCAGCAGTTTATGGCAGGGGAGCCATGGCTACACCTTC. Translated: CASSLWQGSHGYTF.

This clone was counted between two and nine times. The chain links TRBV30 to TRBJ2-6, with D tentatively TRBD1 (6 bases). This CDR3 is 19 amino acids long. The germline V and J ends were trimmed by 5 bases and 1 base, with 24 bases remaining between them. From germline, CDR1 is GTSNPN and CDR2 SVGIG (reference sequence). The CDR3 DNA follows: TGTGCCTGGCAACGAACAGGGCGTCCAATATTTTCTGGGGCCAACGTCCTGACTTTC. It translates to CAWQRTGRPIFSGANVLTF.

The chain joins TRBV9 to TRBJ2-1; D might be TRBD1 or TRBD2, each matching 6 bases. Germline-derived CDR1 and CDR2 are SGDLS and YYNGEE. V was pared by 3 bases and J by 3 bases, with 19 bases between. This CDR3 has 17 amino acids. This chain's CDR3 is CASSASRRRGDYNEQFF. The CDR3 DNA is TGTGCCAGCAGCGCCTCCCGACGGAGGGGGGACTACAATGAGCAGTTCTTC.

This clone appeared once. This rearrangement joins TRBV11-2 to TRBJ2-1, with D possibly TRBD1 on 6 matching bases. This CDR3 is 16 amino acids long. V shed 0 bases and J shed 7 bases, with 16 bases lying between them. Germline V gene sequence: CDR1 SGHAT, CDR2 FQNNGV. The CDR3: CASSLDPGQYVNEQFF. For the CDR3, the DNA is TGTGCCAGCAGCTTAGATCCTGGACAGTACGTAAATGAGCAGTTCTTC.

The chain is built from TRBV27 and TRBJ2-7; tentatively, D is TRBD2 (7 bases). This CDR3 spans 14 amino acids. V was pared by 9 bases and J by 2 bases, with 17 bases between. CDR1 and CDR2 from the germline V gene are MNHEY and SMNVEV (reference sequence). The chain's CDR3 is CASHPRGAAYEQYF. The CDR3 DNA is TGTGCCAGTCACCCCCGGGGGGCAGCCTACGAGCAGTACTTC.

The V and J genes are TRBV10-3 and TRBJ1-2, with a possible D match to TRBD1 (5 bases). Trimming took off 0 bases at V and 5 bases at J, with 16 bases between the two ends. Germline V gives CDR1 ENHRY, CDR2 SYGVKD. This CDR3 region has 16 residues. The CDR3 sequence is CAISESMGGPGYGYTF. Written as DNA, the CDR3 is TGTGCCATCAGTGAGTCGATGGGAGGGCCAGGGTATGGCTACACCTTC.

The J gene is TRBJ2-7, the V gene TRBV7-2, with 10 positions matching TRBD2. The trim removed 0 bases at V and 3 bases at J, leaving 2 bases unmatched. CDR3 size: 15 residues. The V gene's germline CDR1 is SGHTA and CDR2 FQGNSA. As DNA, the CDR3 is TGTGCCAGCAGCTTAGCGGCTAGCGGGAGCTACGAGCAGTACTTC. This translates into CASSLAASGSYEQYF.

This chain links TRBV2 with TRBJ2-2, with 10 bases aligning to TRBD2. CDR1 and CDR2 from the germline V gene are SNHLY and FYNNEI. J was trimmed by 5 bases and V by 8 bases; bases with no gene match: 8. The CDR3 is 15 residues long. For the CDR3, the DNA is TGTGCCAGCTCCCTGGGACTAGCGTCGACCGGGGAGCTGTTTTTT. Protein: CASSLGLASTGELFF. The variable domain in full, with the rest retrieved from reference TRBV2 and TRBJ2-2, is EPEVTQTPSHQVTQMGQEVILRCVPISNHLYFYWYRQILGQKVEFLVSFYNNEISEKSEIFDDQFSVERPDGSNFTLKIRSTKLEDSAMYFCASSLGLASTGELFFGEGSRLTVL.

This clone turned up a few times. The rearrangement joins TRBV15 to TRBJ1-3; D is ambiguous. Trimming took off 0 bases at V and 3 bases at J, with 9 bases between the two ends. Germline V lookup: CDR1 LNHNV, CDR2 YYDKDF (reference sequence). The CDR3 totals 15 residues. The CDR3 loop is CATSREAGYGNTIYF. DNA for the CDR3: TGTGCCACCAGCAGAGAAGCAGGTTATGGAAACACCATATATTTT.

This clone was seen once. This chain joins TRBV27 and TRBJ1-1; D unresolved. Germline-derived CDR1 and CDR2 are MNHEY and SMNVEV (reference sequence). Trimming removed 10 bases at V and 1 base at J, with 10 bases between. This CDR3 is built from 12 residues. CDR3 sequence (DNA): TGTGCCACTATAGTCGGGAACACTGAAGCTTTCTTT. Translating gives CATIVGNTEAFF.

The V and J genes are TRBV30 and TRBJ1-2, with D possibly being TRBD1 (5 bases). CDR1 and CDR2 (germline): GTSNPN, SVGIG (reference sequence). V lost 2 bases, J lost 7 bases, and 14 bases lay in between. The CDR3 consists of 13 residues. CDR3 sequence reads: CAWSSLGQIGYTF. CDR3 DNA sequence: TGTGCCTGGAGTTCCCTGGGGCAGATTGGCTACACCTTC.

V usage is TRBV27 and J usage is TRBJ2-7; possible D gene TRBD1, 7 bases. CDR3 length: 12 amino acids. Germline CDR1 and CDR2: MNHEY and SMNVEV (reference sequence). The V end lost 6 bases, the J end lost 4 bases, and 10 bases lay between the germline ends. The CDR3 sequence is CASRTGRYEQYF. The DNA of the CDR3 is TGTGCCAGCAGGACAGGGAGGTACGAGCAGTACTTC.

The chain employs TRBV28 and TRBJ1-1; a weak D match, TRBD1 (5 bases). The germline V gene encodes CDR1 MDHEN and CDR2 SYDVKM. The CDR3 contains 14 residues. V was pared by 6 bases and J by 2 bases, with 13 bases between. This CDR3 reads CASRGGGPNTEAFF. In DNA, the CDR3 is TGTGCCAGCAGGGGGGGAGGCCCAAACACTGAAGCTTTCTTT.

This sequence joins TRBV23-1 and TRBJ1-1; D is undetermined. TRBV23-1 is given ORF status, its function remaining uncertain. The CDR3 loop spans 16 amino acids. V gave up 0 bases and J gave up 5 bases, with 16 bases separating them. In DNA, the CDR3 is TGCGCCAGCAGTCAATCGTGTACTCCATTGGGGACTGAAGCTTTCTTT. As protein: CASSQSCTPLGTEAFF.